The sequence of this T cell receptor (beta chain) was determined in a study of T-cell memory formation after mild COVID-19. Study outcomes and limitations: Of the contracting clones, CD4+ ones lay mainly in CM and EM, and CD8+ ones in EMRA.

TCRdb re-derived calls from the 5' RACE reads in MiXCR, one entry per CDR3 protein. The table lists a few hundred thousand distinct CDR3 sequences, about 13% of them singletons, with roughly 23% in the top ten. The CDR3 sequence is 17 residues long. Germline V lookup: CDR1 SGDLS, CDR2 YYNGEE. The germline V and J ends were trimmed by 1 base and 4 bases, with 15 bases remaining between them. This clonotype was recorded a few times. The antigen is not known. The source of this sequence is a man aged 18 to 30 who had mild COVID-19 (a few samples of this study predate the infection). Cell type and time point are not known. This chain links TRBV9 with TRBJ2-6; D remains ambiguous. Material for sequencing was PBMCs or a T cell subset sorted from them (not recorded which). The CDR3, as DNA: TGTGCCAGCAGCGTAAGTCTACCTTACGCCGGGGCCAACGTCCTGACTTTC. The encoded protein is CASSVSLPYAGANVLTF.